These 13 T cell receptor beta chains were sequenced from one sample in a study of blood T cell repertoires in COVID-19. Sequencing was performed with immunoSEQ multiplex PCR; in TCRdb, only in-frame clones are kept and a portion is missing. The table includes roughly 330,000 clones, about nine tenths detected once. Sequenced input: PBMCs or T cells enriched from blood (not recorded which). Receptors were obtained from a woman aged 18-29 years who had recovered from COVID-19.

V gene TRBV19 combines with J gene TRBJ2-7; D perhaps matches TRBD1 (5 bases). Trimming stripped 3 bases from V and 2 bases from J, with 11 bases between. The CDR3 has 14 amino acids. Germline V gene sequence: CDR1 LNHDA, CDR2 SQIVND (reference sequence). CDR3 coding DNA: TGTGCCAGTAGTATCCCAGGGATAACCTACGAGCAGTACTTC. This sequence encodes CASSIPGITYEQYF.

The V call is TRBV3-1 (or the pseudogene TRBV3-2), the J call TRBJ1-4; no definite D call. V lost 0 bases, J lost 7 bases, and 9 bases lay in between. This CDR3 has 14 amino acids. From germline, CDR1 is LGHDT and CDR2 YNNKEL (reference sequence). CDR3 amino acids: CASSQEGAIEKLFF. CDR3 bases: TGTGCCAGCAGCCAAGAGGGAGCGATTGAAAAACTGTTTTTT.

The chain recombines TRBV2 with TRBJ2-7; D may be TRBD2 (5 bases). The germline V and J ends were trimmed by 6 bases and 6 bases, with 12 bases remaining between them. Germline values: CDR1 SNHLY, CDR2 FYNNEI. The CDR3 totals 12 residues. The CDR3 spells CASSYTRLEQYF. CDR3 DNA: TGTGCCAGCAGCTATACTAGGCTCGAGCAGTACTTC.

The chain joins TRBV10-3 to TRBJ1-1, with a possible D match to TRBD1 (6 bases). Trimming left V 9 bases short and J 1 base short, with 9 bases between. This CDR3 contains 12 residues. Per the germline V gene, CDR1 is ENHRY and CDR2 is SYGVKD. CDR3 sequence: CAIRTANTEAFF. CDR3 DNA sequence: TGTGCCATACGGACAGCGAACACTGAAGCTTTCTTT.

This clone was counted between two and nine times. CDR3 protein: CASRAANQPQHF. For the CDR3, the DNA is TGTGCCAGCAGAGCAGCGAATCAGCCCCAGCATTTT. V gene TRBV28 combines with J gene TRBJ1-5, with no clear D. CDR3 length: 12 amino acids. Germline V gene sequence: CDR1 MDHEN, CDR2 SYDVKM. V was pared by 6 bases and J by 4 bases, with 7 bases between.

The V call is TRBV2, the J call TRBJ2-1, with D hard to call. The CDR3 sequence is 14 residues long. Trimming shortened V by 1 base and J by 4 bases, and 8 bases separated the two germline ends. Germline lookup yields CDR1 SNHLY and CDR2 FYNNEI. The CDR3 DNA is TGTGCCAGCAGTGAAGGGTTCAGTTACAATGAGCAGTTCTTC. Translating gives CASSEGFSYNEQFF.

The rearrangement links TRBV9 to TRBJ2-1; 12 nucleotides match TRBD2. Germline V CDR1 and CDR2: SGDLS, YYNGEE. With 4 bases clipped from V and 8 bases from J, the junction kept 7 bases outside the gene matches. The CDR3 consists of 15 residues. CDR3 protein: CASSPSSGGAYEQFF. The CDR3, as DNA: TGTGCCAGCAGCCCATCTAGCGGGGGGGCCTATGAGCAGTTCTTC.

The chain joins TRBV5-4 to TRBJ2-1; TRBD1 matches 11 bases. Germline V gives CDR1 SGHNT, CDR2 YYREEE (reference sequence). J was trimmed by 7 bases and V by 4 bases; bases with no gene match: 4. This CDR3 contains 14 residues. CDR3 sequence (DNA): TGTGCCAGCAGCGTTGGGACAGGGGGGAATGAGCAGTTCTTC. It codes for CASSVGTGGNEQFF.

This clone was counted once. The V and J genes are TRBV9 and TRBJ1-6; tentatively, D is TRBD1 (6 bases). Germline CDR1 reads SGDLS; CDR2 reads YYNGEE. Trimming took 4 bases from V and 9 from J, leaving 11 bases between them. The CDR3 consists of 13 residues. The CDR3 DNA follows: TGTGCCAGCAGCACAGGGCTTGGTTCACCCCTCCACTTT. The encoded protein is CASSTGLGSPLHF.

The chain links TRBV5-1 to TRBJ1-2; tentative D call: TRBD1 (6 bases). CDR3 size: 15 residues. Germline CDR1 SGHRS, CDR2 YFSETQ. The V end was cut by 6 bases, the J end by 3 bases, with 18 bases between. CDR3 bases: TGCGCCAGCAACCCTGTTACAGGGACCCACTATGGCTACACCTTC. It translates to CASNPVTGTHYGYTF.

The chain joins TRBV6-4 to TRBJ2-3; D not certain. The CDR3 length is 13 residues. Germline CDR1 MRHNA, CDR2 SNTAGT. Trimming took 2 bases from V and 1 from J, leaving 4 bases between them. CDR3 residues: CASSDQGTDTQYF. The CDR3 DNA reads TGTGCCAGCAGTGACCAGGGCACAGATACGCAGTATTTT.

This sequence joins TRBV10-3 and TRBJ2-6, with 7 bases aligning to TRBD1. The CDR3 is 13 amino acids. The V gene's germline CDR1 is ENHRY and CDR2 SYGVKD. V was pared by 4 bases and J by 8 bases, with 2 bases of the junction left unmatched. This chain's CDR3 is CAISGQGTNVLTF. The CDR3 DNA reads TGTGCCATCAGTGGACAGGGTACCAACGTCCTGACTTTC.

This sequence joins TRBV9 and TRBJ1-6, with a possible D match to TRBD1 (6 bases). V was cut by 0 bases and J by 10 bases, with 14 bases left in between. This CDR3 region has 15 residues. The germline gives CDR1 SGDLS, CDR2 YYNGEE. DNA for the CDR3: TGTGCCAGCAGCGTAGGGCGAGGGGGTGGGTCACCCCTCCACTTT. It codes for CASSVGRGGGSPLHF.